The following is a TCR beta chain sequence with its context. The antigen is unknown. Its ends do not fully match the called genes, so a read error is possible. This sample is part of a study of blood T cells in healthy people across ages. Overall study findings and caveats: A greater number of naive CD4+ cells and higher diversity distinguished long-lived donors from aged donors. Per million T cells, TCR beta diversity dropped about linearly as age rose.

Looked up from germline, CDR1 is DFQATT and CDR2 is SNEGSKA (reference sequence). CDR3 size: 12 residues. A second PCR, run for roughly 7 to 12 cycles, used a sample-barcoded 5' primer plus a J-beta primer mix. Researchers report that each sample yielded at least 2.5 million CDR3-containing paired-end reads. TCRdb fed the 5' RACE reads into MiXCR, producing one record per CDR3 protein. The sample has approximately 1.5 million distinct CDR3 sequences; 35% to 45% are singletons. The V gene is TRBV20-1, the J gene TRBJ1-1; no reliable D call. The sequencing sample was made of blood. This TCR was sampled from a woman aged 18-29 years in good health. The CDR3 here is CSASFQVTEAFF. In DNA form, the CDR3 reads TGCAGCGCTAGCTTTCAGGTTACTGAAGCTTTCTTT.